The 18 T cell receptor beta chains below were found in one sample sequenced in a study of CD8 T cells in Susac syndrome. The memory subsets used in TEMRA sorting were defined through staining for CD27 and CD45RA. Reverse transcription used about 0.45 to 1 ug RNA and random hexamers. One entry per CDR3 protein, called by TCRdb with MiXCR from the immunoSEQ multiplex PCR reads. The data contain about 2,600 distinct CDR3 sequences, over 65% of them singletons. The specimen was CD8+ TEMRA cells from PBMCs. Documented subset: FACS-sorted terminally differentiated effector memory CD8+ T cells re-expressing CD45RA (CD8+ TEMRA). Source of these receptors: a human donor with Susac syndrome.

This clonotype was seen a few times. V usage is TRBV5-1 and J usage is TRBJ2-5; the D call may be TRBD1 or TRBD2 (5 bases each). The CDR3 has 14 amino acids. Trimming shortened V by 0 bases and J by 5 bases, and 11 bases separated the two germline ends. Germline assignment: CDR1 SGHRS and CDR2 YFSETQ. CDR3 sequence (DNA): TGCGCCAGCAGCTTGGGACGGGACCTCGAGACCCAGTACTTC. Its translation is CASSLGRDLETQYF. Supplemented by reference TRBV5-1 and TRBJ2-5, the full variable domain reads KAGVTQTPRYLIKTRGQQVTLSCSPISGHRSVSWYQQTPGQGLQFLFEYFSETQRNKGNFPGRFSGRQFSNSRSEMNVSTLELGDSALYLCASSLGRDLETQYFGPGTRLLVL.

This clonotype was counted a single time. The rearrangement uses TRBV7-9 and TRBJ1-5, with TRBD1 identical over 7 bases. This CDR3 has 14 residues. The V gene end was trimmed by 8 bases and the J gene end by 4 bases; junction bases not matched to a gene: 8. Germline V gives CDR1 SEHNR, CDR2 FQNEAQ (reference sequence). CDR3 region: CASFSGQINQPQHF. DNA of the CDR3: TGTGCCAGCTTCTCGGGACAGATTAATCAGCCCCAGCATTTT. The full variable domain, in which reference TRBV7-9 and TRBJ1-5 provide the parts outside the CDR3, is DTGVSQNPRHKITKRGQNVTFRCDPISEHNRLYWYRQTLGQGPEFLTYFQNEAQLEKSRLLSDRFSAERPKGSFSTLEIQRTEQGDSAMYLCASFSGQINQPQHFGDGTRLSIL.

The CDR3 region is CASSPTGTGLRGGEKLFF. The CDR3 coding sequence is TGCGCCAGCAGCCCGACCGGGACAGGGTTGCGAGGAGGTGAAAAACTGTTTTTT. The chain joins TRBV5-1 to TRBJ1-4; 9 nucleotides align to TRBD1. CDR1 is SGHRS, CDR2 YFSETQ, per germline. The CDR3 runs to 18 residues. J lost 7 bases, V lost 4 bases, and 17 bases had no gene match. Complete variable domain (other parts from reference TRBV5-1 and TRBJ1-4): KAGVTQTPRYLIKTRGQQVTLSCSPISGHRSVSWYQQTPGQGLQFLFEYFSETQRNKGNFPGRFSGRQFSNSRSEMNVSTLELGDSALYLCASSPTGTGLRGGEKLFFGSGTQLSVL.

The CDR3 sequence is CASRSSVDGSSPLHF. CDR3 sequence (DNA): TGCGCCAGCAGGAGTTCGGTGGATGGGAGTTCACCCCTCCACTTT. The chain employs TRBV10-2 and TRBJ1-6; D not resolved. V lost 6 bases and J lost 9, with 18 bases in between. The germline CDR1 and CDR2 sequences are WSHSY and SAAADI. The CDR3 consists of 15 residues.

The CDR3 region is CASSSWGTYEQYF. CDR3 in DNA: TGTGCCAGCAGCTCCTGGGGCACCTACGAGCAGTACTTC. The chain links TRBV7-9 to TRBJ2-7; TRBD1 might be the D (5 bases). This CDR3 is built from 13 residues. The germline CDR1 and CDR2 sequences are SEHNR and FQNEAQ (reference sequence). Between the trimmed V and J ends, which lost 4 bases and 2 bases, there was a span of 9 bases.

The V gene is TRBV28, the J gene TRBJ2-2; D gene ambiguous. V shed 6 bases and J shed 8 bases, with 10 bases lying between them. The CDR3 has 12 amino acids. The V gene's germline CDR1 is MDHEN and CDR2 SYDVKM. This CDR3 is CASSRSEGELFF. The CDR3 DNA reads TGTGCCAGCAGCCGTTCAGAAGGGGAGCTGTTTTTT.

This clonotype was picked up one time. V gene TRBV10-1 combines with J gene TRBJ2-5; D is ambiguous. V was pared by 3 bases and J by 4 bases, with 3 bases between. The CDR3 contains 11 residues. Germline V CDR1 and CDR2: WNHNN, SYGVQD (reference sequence). The CDR3 DNA follows: TGCGCCAGCAGTGATGGAGAGACCCAGTACTTC. This codes for CASSDGETQYF.

This clonotype has more than one count but fewer than ten. The chain combines TRBV24-1 with TRBJ2-7; either TRBD1 or TRBD2 may supply D (5 bases each). The germline V gene has CDR1 KGHDR and CDR2 SFDVKD. V was clipped by 3 bases and J by 1 base, with 9 bases between them. The length of the CDR3 is 14 residues. CDR3 in amino acids: CATSDGTSSYEQYF. The CDR3 coding sequence is TGTGCCACCAGTGATGGGACCTCTTCCTACGAGCAGTACTTC.

This clonotype appeared once. The V and J genes are TRBV6-4 and TRBJ2-3; 7 bases line up with TRBD1. The CDR3 runs 14 residues. Trimming cost V 5 bases and J 2 bases; bases outside gene matches: 4. Germline CDR1 is MRHNA and CDR2 is SNTAGT. The chain's CDR3 is CASSHRGDTDTQYF. CDR3 nucleotides: TGTGCCAGCAGTCACAGGGGTGACACAGATACGCAGTATTTT.

The CDR3 sequence: CASSPTGIEGSEQFF. The CDR3 DNA reads as TGTGCCAGCAGTCCGACAGGGATTGAGGGAAGTGAGCAGTTCTTC. The chain joins TRBV28 to TRBJ2-1; 7 bases map to TRBD1. The CDR3 extends over 15 amino acids. Germline V gene sequence: CDR1 MDHEN, CDR2 SYDVKM. The trim removed 5 bases at V and 9 bases at J, leaving 13 bases unmatched.

The CDR3 loop is CASSPLAPREYEQYF. The CDR3 DNA is TGTGCCAGCAGTCCCCTCGCCCCCCGGGAGTACGAGCAGTACTTC. The J gene is TRBJ2-7, the V gene TRBV28; D possibly corresponds to TRBD2 (6 bases). V was trimmed by 5 bases and J by 4 bases, leaving 18 bases between them. Germline loops: CDR1 MDHEN, CDR2 SYDVKM. This CDR3 has 15 residues.

This clonotype was seen once. The V call is TRBV12-3 or TRBV12-4, the J call TRBJ2-3; TRBD1 is a possible D gene (5 bases). V was shortened by 5 bases and J by 0 bases, with 12 bases between the two germline ends. The length of the CDR3 is 15 residues. The CDR3 region is CASSSTGTSTDTQYF. The DNA for the CDR3 is TGTGCCAGCAGTAGCACAGGTACTAGCACAGATACGCAGTATTTT.

Only one count was recorded for this clonotype. The rearrangement uses TRBV18 and TRBJ2-1, with D perhaps matching TRBD1 or TRBD2 (5 bases each). V lost 2 bases to trimming and J lost 4 bases, with 9 bases between them. The CDR3 length is 14 residues. Germline V gene lookup returns CDR1 KGHSH and CDR2 LQKENI. The CDR3 coding sequence is TGTGCCAGCTCACCAGAAGGGACGTACAATGAGCAGTTCTTC. Its protein is CASSPEGTYNEQFF. Full variable domain (remainder filled in from reference TRBV18 and TRBJ2-1): NAGVMQNPRHLVRRRGQEARLRCSPMKGHSHVYWYRQLPEEGLKFMVYLQKENIIDESGMPKERFSAEFPKEGPSILRIQQVVRGDSAAYFCASSPEGTYNEQFFGPGTRLTVL.

V gene TRBV19 combines with J gene TRBJ1-5; D is ambiguous. The CDR3 has 14 amino acids. Per germline, CDR1 LNHDA and CDR2 SQIVND (reference sequence). Trimming pared 9 bases from V and 4 bases from J, leaving 16 bases between. Written as DNA, the CDR3 is TGTGCCAGCCGCTCCCGGGATCTGAATCAGCCCCAGCATTTT. Translation gives CASRSRDLNQPQHF.

The chain carries TRBV28 and TRBJ2-5; TRBD2 matches 7 bases. The ends lost 3 bases at V and 1 base at J; junction bases unmatched: 8. Germline loops: CDR1 MDHEN, CDR2 SYDVKM. The CDR3 spans 16 residues. CDR3 sequence (DNA): TGTGCCAGCAGTTTGAGGCTAGCGGTTTCCCAAGAGACCCAGTACTTC. Amino acid sequence: CASSLRLAVSQETQYF. The full variable domain, with the rest looked up from reference TRBV28 and TRBJ2-5, is DVKVTQSSRYLVKRTGEKVFLECVQDMDHENMFWYRQDPGLGLRLIYFSYDVKMKEKGDIPEGYSVSREKKERFSLILESASTNQTSMYLCASSLRLAVSQETQYFGPGTRLLVL.

The chain employs TRBV12-3 or TRBV12-4 and TRBJ1-1; weak D call: TRBD1 (5 bases). This CDR3 spans 11 amino acids. With 5 bases removed from V and 10 bases from J, the gap between germline ends came to 11 bases. In nucleotides, the CDR3 is TGTGCCAGCAGTCCCGGGGCTGGAGCTTTCTTT. It encodes CASSPGAGAFF.

This rearrangement joins TRBV6-1 to TRBJ2-3, with 8 bases lining up with TRBD2. V shed 2 bases, J shed 7 bases, and the junction held 8 bases outside the gene matches. The CDR3 runs 15 residues. The germline CDR1 and CDR2 sequences are MNHNS and SASEGT. DNA for the CDR3: TGTGCCAGCAGTGAAATTGCGGGGGGCACTTATACGCAGTATTTT. This encodes CASSEIAGGTYTQYF.

In its sample, this clonotype was seen once. The chain links TRBV12-3 or TRBV12-4 to TRBJ1-5, with D possibly matching TRBD1 (5 bases). This CDR3 spans 13 amino acids. V lost 3 bases to trimming and J lost 5 bases, with 8 bases between them. CDR3: CASSFREHQPQHF. The CDR3 DNA reads TGTGCCAGCAGTTTCAGGGAACATCAGCCCCAGCATTTT.